The 28 T cell receptor beta chains below were found in one sample sequenced in a study of graft-versus-host responses after intestinal transplantation. TCRdb keeps only in-frame clones here, not all; method: immunoSEQ multiplex PCR. The table has about 88,000 clones, more than 85% seen once; the top ten hold less than 0.45%. Their recognized antigens are unknown. The sample in question was unstimulated CD4+ T cells sorted from spleen or lymph node cells, obtained before transplant. These TCRs come from a human donor who was the organ donor for an intestinal transplant.

This chain links TRBV30 with TRBJ2-7; 14 positions agree with TRBD2. Trimming removed 8 bases from V and 1 base from J; junction bases left unmatched: 7. The CDR3 has 15 residues. Germline V CDR1 and CDR2: GTSNPN, SVGIG (reference sequence). The CDR3 DNA reads TGTGCCCGGGGACTAGCGGGAGAGGAGTCCTACGAGCAGTACTTC. Protein product: CARGLAGEESYEQYF.

The chain couples TRBV18 to TRBJ2-1; the match to TRBD2 covers 7 bases. The CDR3 has 15 residues. Germline values: CDR1 KGHSH, CDR2 LQKENI. Unmatched junction bases numbered 4, after V lost 5 bases and J lost 0 bases. CDR3 region: CASSRGLVSYNEQFF. The CDR3 bases are TGTGCCAGCTCAAGAGGACTAGTCTCCTACAATGAGCAGTTCTTC. The whole variable domain, remainder taken from reference TRBV18 and TRBJ2-1, is NAGVMQNPRHLVRRRGQEARLRCSPMKGHSHVYWYRQLPEEGLKFMVYLQKENIIDESGMPKERFSAEFPKEGPSILRIQQVVRGDSAAYFCASSRGLVSYNEQFFGPGTRLTVL.

The chain combines TRBV6-5 with TRBJ2-7; the D is unclear. The CDR3 runs 11 residues. V lost 6 bases and J 0 bases, leaving 3 bases between the germline ends. The germline gives CDR1 MNHEY, CDR2 SVGAGI. This CDR3 is CASRSSYEQYF. In nucleotides, the CDR3 is TGTGCCAGCAGGAGCTCCTACGAGCAGTACTTC.

This clone was counted a single time. The chain's CDR3 is CASSPGATNEQYF. Here the CDR3 DNA reads TGTGCCAGCAGTCCAGGGGCGACGAACGAGCAGTACTTC. The chain is built from TRBV27 and TRBJ2-7; D possibly corresponds to TRBD1 (6 bases). Looked up from germline, CDR1 is MNHEY and CDR2 is SMNVEV (reference sequence). V gave up 5 bases and J gave up 5 bases, with 13 bases separating them. CDR3 length: 13 amino acids.

Notes on this clone: A junction end diverges from the germline sequence, so it may reflect a read error. The CDR3 here is CSVRQGASDTETFF. The CDR3 DNA is TGCAGCGTCAGACAGGGGGCGTCGGACACTGAAACTTTCTTT. The chain uses TRBV29-1 and TRBJ1-1, with 10 nucleotides matching TRBD1. Germline CDR1 SQVTM, CDR2 ANQGSEA. The CDR3 loop spans 14 amino acids.

The chain combines TRBV18 with TRBJ2-3, with D possibly being TRBD1 (5 bases). The CDR3 totals 17 residues. From germline, CDR1 is KGHSH and CDR2 LQKENI. The V gene lost 0 bases and the J gene lost 1 base, with 14 bases spanning the gap. The CDR3 sequence: CASSPPWGEDGTDTQYF. The CDR3 DNA is TGTGCCAGCTCACCACCCTGGGGCGAGGATGGCACAGATACGCAGTATTTT. The whole variable domain, filled in from reference TRBV18 and TRBJ2-3, reads NAGVMQNPRHLVRRRGQEARLRCSPMKGHSHVYWYRQLPEEGLKFMVYLQKENIIDESGMPKERFSAEFPKEGPSILRIQQVVRGDSAAYFCASSPPWGEDGTDTQYFGPGTRLTVL.

This chain uses TRBV5-1 with TRBJ1-4; D call uncertain. Germline CDR1 reads SGHRS; CDR2 reads YFSETQ. The length of the CDR3 is 12 residues. V was pared by 0 bases and J by 7 bases, with 4 bases between. This chain's CDR3 is CASSLDSEKLFF. Written as DNA, the CDR3 is TGCGCCAGCAGCTTGGATAGTGAAAAACTGTTTTTT.

The chain couples TRBV11-2 to TRBJ1-4; TRBD1 matches 9 bases. The CDR3 is 13 amino acids. Trimming took 6 bases from V and 6 from J; bases not matched to a gene: 2. Germline V CDR1 and CDR2: SGHAT, FQNNGV. The CDR3 protein is CASRRTGDEKLFF. The DNA of the CDR3 is TGTGCCAGCAGAAGGACAGGGGATGAAAAACTGTTTTTT.

The sample holds one count of this clone. The gene calls are TRBV7-3 and TRBJ1-1; D may be TRBD1 (6 bases). V was shortened by 2 bases and J by 1 base, with 11 bases between the two germline ends. The CDR3 loop spans 15 amino acids. Germline loops: CDR1 SGHTA, CDR2 FQGTGA. The CDR3 coding sequence is TGTGCCAGCAGCTTATTAGGGGGAAGGAACACTGAAGCTTTCTTT. Its translation: CASSLLGGRNTEAFF.

The genes are TRBV21-1 and TRBJ2-7; the table assigns TRBD2, which was not confirmed against the DNA. TRBV21-1 is a pseudogene locus. The CDR3 runs to 11 residues. DNA for the CDR3: TGTGCCAGCTATTCCTCCTACGAGCAGTACTTC. Its protein is CASYSSYEQYF.

This chain uses TRBV5-1 with TRBJ2-4, with a possible D match to TRBD1 (5 bases). The CDR3 is 13 amino acids. Trimming shortened V by 2 bases and J by 6 bases, and 9 bases separated the two germline ends. Germline assignment: CDR1 SGHRS and CDR2 YFSETQ. CDR3 DNA: TGCGCCAGCAGCTTACAGGACCGAAACATTCAGTACTTC. Protein sequence: CASSLQDRNIQYF.

The chain combines TRBV5-1 with TRBJ2-5; D remains ambiguous. The CDR3 totals 13 residues. Trimming removed 2 bases at V and 0 bases at J, with 5 bases between. Germline loops: CDR1 SGHRS, CDR2 YFSETQ. The CDR3 spells CASSFPYQETQYF. CDR3 in DNA: TGCGCCAGCAGCTTCCCGTACCAAGAGACCCAGTACTTC.

CDR3 in amino acids: CASSAQIYEQYF. The CDR3 region has the DNA TGTGCCAGCAGTGCTCAGATCTACGAGCAGTACTTC. The genes are TRBV7-9 and TRBJ2-7, with D unresolved. The CDR3 length is 12 residues. The V end was cut by 6 bases, the J end by 3 bases, with 9 bases between. CDR1 SEHNR and CDR2 FQNEAQ come from the germline V gene (reference sequence).

The rearrangement links TRBV7-9 to TRBJ1-1; D is unresolved. Germline assignment: CDR1 SEHNR and CDR2 FQNEAQ (reference sequence). The CDR3 covers 11 residues. V lost 3 bases to trimming and J lost 8 bases, with 7 bases between them. CDR3 DNA: TGTGCCAGCAGCTTCCAGGCGGAAGCTTTCTTT. Its protein is CASSFQAEAFF.

The V call is TRBV30, the J call TRBJ1-1; D is perhaps TRBD1 (6 bases). Germline CDR1 reads GTSNPN; CDR2 reads SVGIG (reference sequence). This CDR3 has 15 residues. The CDR3 spells CATTRGGLMNTEAFF. The CDR3 coding sequence is TGTGCTACTACCCGGGGGGGGCTGATGAACACTGAAGCTTTCTTT.

The genes are TRBV2 and TRBJ2-5; 13 bases match TRBD2. The CDR3 is 16 amino acids. The germline gives CDR1 SNHLY, CDR2 FYNNEI. V lost 5 bases, J lost 1 base, and 4 bases stayed unmatched. CDR3 loop: CASSHRLAGGQETQYF. The CDR3 nucleotides are TGTGCCAGCAGTCACAGACTAGCGGGAGGCCAAGAGACCCAGTACTTC. Together with reference TRBV2 and TRBJ2-5, the CDR3 gives the full variable domain: EPEVTQTPSHQVTQMGQEVILRCVPISNHLYFYWYRQILGQKVEFLVSFYNNEISEKSEIFDDQFSVERPDGSNFTLKIRSTKLEDSAMYFCASSHRLAGGQETQYFGPGTRLLVL.

The J gene is TRBJ1-4, the V gene TRBV5-1; D is possibly TRBD1 (5 bases). V was cut by 3 bases and J by 0 bases, with 9 bases left in between. Germline assignment: CDR1 SGHRS and CDR2 YFSETQ. The CDR3 is 15 amino acids. The CDR3 DNA sequence: TGCGCCAGCAGCTCAGCGGGGGCAACTAATGAAAAACTGTTTTTT. This translates into CASSSAGATNEKLFF. Full variable domain (remainder filled in from reference TRBV5-1 and TRBJ1-4): KAGVTQTPRYLIKTRGQQVTLSCSPISGHRSVSWYQQTPGQGLQFLFEYFSETQRNKGNFPGRFSGRQFSNSRSEMNVSTLELGDSALYLCASSSAGATNEKLFFGSGTQLSVL.

CDR3 bases: TGTGCCAGTAGTGGCGGGAGGTCCTACAATGAGCAGTTCTTC. Translated, it gives CASSGGRSYNEQFF. This chain links TRBV19 with TRBJ2-1, with 8 bases fitting TRBD2. Germline V gives CDR1 LNHDA, CDR2 SQIVND (reference sequence). V dropped 5 bases and J dropped 1; count of bases not matched to a gene: 1. The CDR3 contains 14 residues.

CDR3 DNA sequence: TGCGCCAGCAGCCCGAACGCGGTTGCCTACGAGCAGTACTTC. This translates into CASSPNAVAYEQYF. The chain links TRBV4-1 to TRBJ2-7; D ambiguous. The CDR3 runs to 14 residues. Germline V gene sequence: CDR1 MGHRA, CDR2 YSYEKL. V gave up 4 bases and J gave up 2 bases, with 12 bases separating them.

This chain uses TRBV6-5 with TRBJ2-5; D is undetermined. Germline V gene sequence: CDR1 MNHEY, CDR2 SVGAGI. Trimming pared 0 bases from V and 0 bases from J, leaving 8 bases between. The CDR3 runs 15 residues. The CDR3 DNA follows: TGTGCCAGCAGTTACTCAGGCAGGTACCAAGAGACCCAGTACTTC. This translates into CASSYSGRYQETQYF.

This clone came up a few times. The chain joins TRBV5-4 to TRBJ2-3; weak D call: TRBD1 (5 bases). The V end was cut by 0 bases, the J end by 4 bases, with 6 bases between. Germline V CDR1 and CDR2: SGHNT, YYREEE (reference sequence). CDR3 length equals 13 residues. The CDR3 DNA sequence: TGTGCCAGCAGCTTGGCCAGGGCAGATACGCAGTATTTT. Translation gives CASSLARADTQYF.

This clone was detected a few times. The V gene is TRBV30, the J gene TRBJ1-1; a weak D match, TRBD1 (6 bases). Germline loops: CDR1 GTSNPN, CDR2 SVGIG (reference sequence). V was cut by 3 bases and J by 12 bases, with 14 bases left in between. The CDR3 sequence is 11 residues long. The CDR3 nucleotides read TGTGCCTGGAGGAGGGGGGGTTTAACTTTCTTT. This encodes CAWRRGGLTFF.

This clone was seen once. The J gene is TRBJ1-5, the V gene TRBV4-1; D possibly corresponds to TRBD1 (6 bases). This CDR3 is 16 amino acids long. From germline, CDR1 is MGHRA and CDR2 YSYEKL. Trimming removed 3 bases at V and 4 bases at J, with 16 bases between. This CDR3 is CASSQQNRDINQPQHF. CDR3 nucleotide sequence: TGCGCCAGCAGCCAGCAAAACCGGGACATTAATCAGCCCCAGCATTTT.

The rearrangement joins TRBV4-1 to TRBJ1-5; D is unresolved. Trimming left V 0 bases short and J 11 bases short, with 11 bases between. Germline loops: CDR1 MGHRA, CDR2 YSYEKL. The CDR3 covers 13 residues. CDR3 protein: CASSQDLHQAQHF. CDR3 DNA sequence: TGCGCCAGCAGCCAAGATCTCCACCAGGCCCAGCATTTT.

The chain employs TRBV2 and TRBJ2-3; TRBD2 agrees at 7 bases. The V gene's germline CDR1 is SNHLY and CDR2 FYNNEI. There are 15 residues in the CDR3. After removal of 3 bases from V and 3 bases from J, the junction contained 6 bases not matched to a gene. CDR3 sequence reads: CASSDWGGLTDTQYF. CDR3 in DNA: TGTGCCAGCAGTGATTGGGGGGGATTAACAGATACGCAGTATTTT.

J is TRBJ1-5 and V is TRBV6-1; the match to TRBD1 covers 7 bases. The germline V gene encodes CDR1 MNHNS and CDR2 SASEGT. The V gene end was trimmed by 8 bases and the J gene end by 6 bases; junction bases not matched to a gene: 13. The CDR3 totals 15 residues. The CDR3, as DNA: TGTGCCAGCCTCCACGGAGGGGGCGCCGGTCAGCCCCAGCATTTT. As protein: CASLHGGGAGQPQHF.

The CDR3, as DNA: TGCAGCGTTGACCTCGGACTAGCGGTTTACAATGAGCAGTTCTTC. This translates into CSVDLGLAVYNEQFF. The rearrangement joins TRBV29-1 to TRBJ2-1, with 10 bases that match TRBD2. This CDR3 region has 15 residues. The V segment lost 3 bases and the J segment 4 bases; nucleotides outside the gene matches: 6. Germline CDR1 is SQVTM and CDR2 is ANQGSEA.

The J gene is TRBJ2-7, the V gene TRBV28; 7 nucleotides agree with TRBD1. CDR3 length equals 15 residues. From germline, CDR1 is MDHEN and CDR2 SYDVKM. The V segment lost 6 bases and the J segment 0 bases; nucleotides outside the gene matches: 8. The CDR3 DNA is TGTGCCAGCAGCCGAGGGACAGCCGCCTCCTACGAGCAGTACTTC. As protein: CASSRGTAASYEQYF. Full variable domain (outside the CDR3, taken from reference TRBV28 and TRBJ2-7): DVKVTQSSRYLVKRTGEKVFLECVQDMDHENMFWYRQDPGLGLRLIYFSYDVKMKEKGDIPEGYSVSREKKERFSLILESASTNQTSMYLCASSRGTAASYEQYFGPGTRLTVT.